The entry below describes one T cell receptor beta chain. This clonotype appeared many times. No cognate antigen has been identified for it. Within one base of it there is no much larger clone, and no base qualities were kept. Per the publication, the time point label means: five sample-tagged time points from pre-transplant (day -1) to day 368 post-transplant, pooled. Thawed PBMC were stimulated for 12 hours with a CMV IE-1 overlapping peptide library without transport inhibitors. After thawing, cells rested overnight before stimulation in R10 medium with CD28/CD49d costimulation. The IE-1 peptide library was made up of 15-amino-acid peptides with 11-amino-acid overlaps. Samples from each time point were barcoded using BD Single-Cell Multiplexing Kit Sample Tags, then pooled and stained with sorting antibodies plus oligo-conjugated anti-CD45RA. A BD FACSAria III was used to sort CMV-responsive CD8+CD137+ and CD4+CD154+ T cells at 4-way purity. Blood samples were drawn into EDTA vacutainers and processed by Ficoll gradient within 1-24 hours.

Libraries were prepared through single-cell sequencing. The listed sequencing device is Illumina NovaSeq 6000. The BD Rhapsody Targeted mRNA and AbSeq Reagent Kit, in a microwell format, was used for cell capture and library preparation. Libraries covered TCR, sample tags, AbSeq, and targeted mRNA from the Human T-Cell Expression Panel plus custom TOX and TOX2 primers. Libraries were sequenced on an Illumina NovaSeq. On the authors' methods: The analysis covered 10468 cells in total, of which 7,000 to 8,500 were CD8 T cells and a few thousand were CD8 T cells with an identifiable TCR CDR3. The BD Rhapsody Targeted Analysis Pipeline, including V(D)J processing, was run on the Seven Bridges Genomics platform to process the raw data. SeqGeq 1.6.0 was used for quality control, Sample Tag demultiplexing with Lex-BDSMK, clone identification with VDJ Explorer, and Seurat clustering. A clone was considered non-expanded if it made up <1% of CD8 T cells, and considered a clonal expansion if it made up >2.5% of the sample. TCRdb took the public reads, trimmed them with fastp at Q25, ran MiXCR for clone calling and kept in-frame beta chains. Rows matching on CDR3 protein sequence are summarized as one entry with the most common DNA and genes. What appears here as the V and J calls and clone size reflects TCRdb's work, not the paper's. The sample contains fewer than 25,000 distinct CDR3 sequences, about a third of them found a single time. The ten top clones hold less than 30% of the sample.

These data come from a study of immune aging and cytomegalovirus after organ transplant listed by TCRdb under 2021. Notes on the research overall: All transplant recipients received three-drug immunosuppression with prednisone, tacrolimus, and mycophenolate. Summary of the overall study and its limitations: Large clones contained a higher proportion of TEMRA cells, and the seven largest clones (over 1,900 cells) acquired aged and TEMRA cells while losing TCM cells. Following viremia, aged-phenotype cells rose post-transplant in clones of any size, with the rise occurring earlier in large clones (days 200-264) than in small clones. Since the sequencing data did not include a CD57 measurement, a conservative gene-based definition of aging was used in its place.

Between the V and J ends, shortened by 6 bases and 0 bases respectively, the junction contains 9 bases. According to the germline V gene, CDR1 reads SQVTM and CDR2 reads ANQGSEA. The CDR3 covers 13 residues, taking in both the cysteine and the phenylalanine. Only the CDR3 part of the read is kept: 39 bases, read in frame from the first base. This TCR came from a female donor who had a heart transplant and CMV viremia. The starting material was CMV peptide-activated CD4+ and CD8+ T cells sorted from blood, obtained at five time points, pooled. Interpreted using the paper, the cell subset or site label stands for: sorted CD8+CD137+ and CD4+CD154+ T cells after more than 9 h CMV IE-1 peptide stimulation. This chain joins TRBV29-1 to TRBJ2-1; the D gene lacks a confident call. CDR3 loop: CSVAYSSYNEQFF. In nucleotides, the sequence is TGCAGCGTGGCGTATAGCTCCTACAATGAGCAGTTCTTC.